The rows below give T cell receptor beta chains drawn from one sample of a study of T cell changes during pregnancy in multiple sclerosis. TCRdb's table, derived via immunoSEQ multiplex PCR, lists solely in-frame clones and lacks some. The sample records some 17,000 clones, 95% to 96% being singletons. Sequenced material: peripheral blood, taken in the third trimester of pregnancy. The origin of the receptors is a female donor with multiple sclerosis, enrolled in a pregnancy study. Both conserved end residues are part of each CDR3. The order of the fields is J gene, V gene, D gene, clone size, CDR3 protein, CDR3 DNA. D genes are given only for firm matches. The size entry is marked missing in some rows and otherwise reads once, few, many or a size class.

J gene: TRBJ2-3
V gene: TRBV27
D gene: NA
clone size: NA
CDR3 protein: CASSSLGGDTQYF
CDR3 DNA: TGTGCCAGCAGCTCCCTCGGGGGAGATACGCAGTATTTT

J gene: TRBJ1-1
V gene: TRBV13
D gene: TRBD1
clone size: NA
CDR3 protein: CASSSRTGADTEAFF
CDR3 DNA: TGTGCCAGCAGCTCCCGGACAGGGGCGGACACTGAAGCTTTCTTT

J gene: TRBJ2-7
V gene: TRBV19
D gene: NA
clone size: NA
CDR3 protein: CASSIASGNSYEQYF
CDR3 DNA: TGTGCCAGTAGTATAGCGTCCGGTAACTCCTACGAGCAGTACTTC

J gene: TRBJ2-1
V gene: TRBV13
D gene: NA
clone size: NA
CDR3 protein: CASSTRDFNEQFF
CDR3 DNA: TGTGCCAGCAGCACACGGGACTTCAACGAGCAGTTCTTC

J gene: TRBJ2-1
V gene: TRBV7-9
D gene: NA
clone size: NA
CDR3 protein: CASSLIPGTLYNEQFF
CDR3 DNA: TGTGCCAGCAGCTTAATCCCCGGGACATTGTACAATGAGCAGTTCTTC

J gene: TRBJ2-3
V gene: TRBV4-2
D gene: TRBD2
clone size: NA
CDR3 protein: CASSQVFSGGADTQYF
CDR3 DNA: TGTGCCAGCAGCCAAGTGTTTAGCGGGGGGGCCGATACGCAGTATTTT

J gene: TRBJ1-1
V gene: TRBV5-1
D gene: NA
clone size: once
CDR3 protein: CASTRGPSSPEAFF
CDR3 DNA: TGCGCCAGCACAAGAGGGCCCAGTAGTCCTGAAGCTTTCTTT

J gene: TRBJ1-4
V gene: TRBV19
D gene: TRBD1
clone size: NA
CDR3 protein: CASSTLRGGDRGNEKLFF
CDR3 DNA: TGTGCCAGTAGTACCCTTAGGGGGGGGGACAGGGGTAATGAAAAACTGTTTTTT

J gene: TRBJ2-2
V gene: TRBV20-1
D gene: NA
clone size: NA
CDR3 protein: CSAQGSGELFF
CDR3 DNA: TGCAGTGCTCAGGGGTCTGGGGAGCTGTTTTTT

J gene: TRBJ2-4
V gene: TRBV11-3
D gene: NA
clone size: NA
CDR3 protein: CASSFGGQNIQYF
CDR3 DNA: TGTGCCAGCAGCTTTGGGGGCCAAAACATTCAGTACTTC

J gene: TRBJ1-6
V gene: TRBV6-5
D gene: NA
clone size: few
CDR3 protein: CASSVSGNSPLHF
CDR3 DNA: TGTGCCAGCAGTGTTTCAGGGAATTCACCCCTCCACTTT

J gene: TRBJ2-7
V gene: TRBV7-9
D gene: NA
clone size: large
CDR3 protein: CASSPTGGLLEQYF
CDR3 DNA: TGTGCCAGCAGCCCAACCGGGGGACTGCTCGAGCAGTACTTC

J gene: TRBJ2-1
V gene: TRBV13
D gene: TRBD2
clone size: NA
CDR3 protein: CASSFGSGGKDNEQFF
CDR3 DNA: TGTGCCAGCAGCTTCGGATCGGGAGGCAAGGACAATGAGCAGTTCTTC

J gene: TRBJ2-1
V gene: TRBV10-3
D gene: TRBD2
clone size: NA
CDR3 protein: CAIAGLAGGRANEQFF
CDR3 DNA: TGTGCCATCGCCGGACTAGCGGGAGGGCGGGCCAATGAGCAGTTCTTC

J gene: TRBJ2-5
V gene: TRBV4-3
D gene: TRBD2
clone size: NA
CDR3 protein: CASSLGTSGSGTQYF
CDR3 DNA: TGCGCCAGCAGCCTTGGGACTAGCGGGAGCGGGACCCAGTACTTC

J gene: TRBJ1-2
V gene: TRBV2
D gene: NA
clone size: once
CDR3 protein: CASSETGTNYGYTF
CDR3 DNA: TGTGCCAGCAGTGAAACGGGAACTAACTATGGCTACACCTTC

J gene: TRBJ1-1
V gene: TRBV30
D gene: NA
clone size: NA
CDR3 protein: CAWSVNLGRGLNTEAFF
CDR3 DNA: TGTGCCTGGAGTGTAAACTTAGGGAGGGGCTTGAACACTGAAGCTTTCTTT

J gene: TRBJ2-4
V gene: TRBV29-1
D gene: NA
clone size: NA
CDR3 protein: CSVPRDTDDLAKNIQYF
CDR3 DNA: TGCAGCGTCCCCCGGGACACAGATGATTTAGCCAAAAACATTCAGTACTTC

J gene: TRBJ2-1
V gene: TRBV11-2
D gene: TRBD2
clone size: NA
CDR3 protein: CASSLVGTSGSNEQFF
CDR3 DNA: TGTGCCAGCAGCTTAGTTGGGACTAGCGGGAGCAATGAGCAGTTCTTC

J gene: TRBJ2-6
V gene: TRBV19
D gene: TRBD2
clone size: NA
CDR3 protein: CASSKDGGGSGANVLTF
CDR3 DNA: TGTGCCAGTAGTAAGGATGGGGGGGGATCTGGGGCCAACGTCCTGACTTTC

J gene: TRBJ2-1
V gene: TRBV11-3
D gene: TRBD1
clone size: NA
CDR3 protein: CASSLGDRAGGNEQFF
CDR3 DNA: TGTGCCAGCAGCTTAGGAGACAGGGCAGGTGGGAATGAGCAGTTCTTC

J gene: TRBJ2-7
V gene: TRBV7-9
D gene: TRBD1
clone size: NA
CDR3 protein: CASSFGQGARYEQYF
CDR3 DNA: TGTGCCAGCAGTTTCGGACAGGGGGCGAGGTACGAGCAGTACTTC

J gene: TRBJ2-3
V gene: TRBV7-9
D gene: NA
clone size: NA
CDR3 protein: CASSIGSTDTQYF
CDR3 DNA: TGTGCCAGCAGCATCGGTAGCACAGATACGCAGTATTTT

J gene: TRBJ1-1
V gene: TRBV6-1
D gene: NA
clone size: NA
CDR3 protein: CASSEWQGGNTEAFF
CDR3 DNA: TGTGCCAGCAGTGAGTGGCAGGGAGGGAACACTGAAGCTTTCTTT

J gene: TRBJ2-7
V gene: TRBV11-2
D gene: TRBD1
clone size: NA
CDR3 protein: CASSLGTGAYEQYF
CDR3 DNA: TGTGCCAGCAGCTTAGGTACAGGGGCGTACGAGCAGTACTTC

J gene: TRBJ2-3
V gene: TRBV11-2
D gene: TRBD2
clone size: NA
CDR3 protein: CASSLRLAGETDTQYF
CDR3 DNA: TGTGCCAGCAGCTTAAGACTAGCGGGTGAAACAGATACGCAGTATTTT

J gene: TRBJ2-7
V gene: TRBV4-3
D gene: TRBD1
clone size: NA
CDR3 protein: CASSQRTGTYEQYF
CDR3 DNA: TGCGCCAGCAGCCAAAGGACAGGAACCTACGAGCAGTACTTC

J gene: TRBJ1-2
V gene: TRBV9
D gene: NA
clone size: once
CDR3 protein: CASSPRDSLGYGYTF
CDR3 DNA: TGTGCCAGCAGCCCCAGGGACTCTTTGGGGTATGGCTACACCTTC

J gene: TRBJ2-3
V gene: TRBV27
D gene: TRBD1
clone size: NA
CDR3 protein: CASIDRGTDTQYF
CDR3 DNA: TGTGCCAGCATCGACAGGGGCACAGATACGCAGTATTTT

J gene: TRBJ1-2
V gene: TRBV28
D gene: TRBD1
clone size: NA
CDR3 protein: CASSITGQGASYGYTF
CDR3 DNA: TGTGCCAGCAGTATAACGGGACAGGGGGCATCCTATGGCTACACCTTC